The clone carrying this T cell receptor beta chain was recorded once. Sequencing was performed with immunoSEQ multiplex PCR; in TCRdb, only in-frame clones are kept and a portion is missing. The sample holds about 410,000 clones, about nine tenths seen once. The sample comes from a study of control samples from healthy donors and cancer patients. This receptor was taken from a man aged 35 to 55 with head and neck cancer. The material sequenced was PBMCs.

CDR3 sequence: CAIRGLAANTGELFF. The CDR3 DNA sequence: TGTGCCATCAGGGGACTAGCGGCGAACACCGGGGAGCTGTTTTTT. The J gene is TRBJ2-2, the V gene TRBV10-3; TRBD2 matches 11 bases. This CDR3 is 15 amino acids long. The germline V gene has CDR1 ENHRY and CDR2 SYGVKD. The V gene end was trimmed by 6 bases and the J gene end by 0 bases; junction bases not matched to a gene: 0.